The clone carrying this T cell receptor (beta chain) has just one count. The target antigen is unknown. This sample was included in a study of T cell responses to AZD1222 COVID-19 vaccine. General observations from the study: CD4 TCRs covered the whole spike, strongest at regions 160-218 and 743-854. Only a handful of AZD1222 recipients, six or seven in all, had baseline seropositivity. White British people made up most donors, females outnumbered males, and clonal diversity was possibly underestimated.

Libraries were prepared by immunoSEQ multiplex PCR; TCRdb keeps only in-frame clonotypes and omits some of them. The sample carries 150,000 or so clones, around 86% recorded once. Unmatched junction bases numbered 8, after V lost 3 bases and J lost 7 bases. CDR3 length equals 13 residues. Looked up from germline, CDR1 is SQVTM and CDR2 is ANQGSEA. The material was peripheral blood, obtained 28 days after the second AZD1222 dose. The rearrangement joins TRBV29-1 to TRBJ1-2, with TRBD1 matching 7 bases. The receptor's source is an adult who received the AZD1222 COVID-19 vaccine. The chain's CDR3 is CSVDIDRAGGYTF. The CDR3, as DNA: TGCAGCGTTGACATCGACAGGGCAGGTGGCTACACCTTC.